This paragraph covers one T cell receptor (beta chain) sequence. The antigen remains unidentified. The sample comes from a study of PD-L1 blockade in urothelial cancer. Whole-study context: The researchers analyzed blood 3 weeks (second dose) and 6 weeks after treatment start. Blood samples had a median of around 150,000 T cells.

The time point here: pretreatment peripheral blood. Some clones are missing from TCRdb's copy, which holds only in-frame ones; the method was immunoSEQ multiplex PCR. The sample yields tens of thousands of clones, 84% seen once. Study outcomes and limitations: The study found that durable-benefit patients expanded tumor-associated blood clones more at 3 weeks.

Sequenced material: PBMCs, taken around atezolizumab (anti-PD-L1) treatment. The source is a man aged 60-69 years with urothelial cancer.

The DNA of the CDR3 is TGTGCCAGCAGGAGGTGGTACGAGCAGTACTTC. It translates to CASRRWYEQYF. The V call is TRBV28, the J call TRBJ2-7; D not resolved. The length of the CDR3 is 11 residues. Trimming left V 6 bases short and J 4 bases short, with 7 bases between. CDR1 and CDR2 from the germline V gene are MDHEN and SYDVKM.